The sequence of this T cell receptor beta chain was determined in a study of blood T cells in healthy people across ages. The use of a sample-barcoded 5' primer and a J-beta primer mix characterized a second PCR of about 6 to 11 cycles. TCRdb independently ran MiXCR on the 5' RACE reads; one entry per CDR3 protein. The data show around 820,000 distinct CDR3 sequences, more than 20% seen once. Aged roughly 6 to 95, donors were systemically healthy Caucasians from Russia. The CDR3 contains 16 residues. CDR1 and CDR2 from the germline V gene are LGHNA and YNFKEQ. The trim removed 0 bases at V and 0 bases at J, leaving 4 bases unmatched. The same data also contributed to another study, on T cells of mothers and their children. That paper adds: Random nucleotides (2-4) and sample barcodes were added by the M1S primer used in the second PCR. Every mother supplied over 8.5 million TCR beta CDR3 reads and every child a few million. With unrelated pairs as the comparison, related mother-child pairs had a slightly higher overlap that was not significant.

This sequence was found in a boy aged 5 to 17 in good health. The chain links TRBV4-2 to TRBJ2-5; TRBD2 matches 7 bases. Sequenced material: blood. This chain's CDR3 is CASSQERLADQETQYF. The DNA for the CDR3 is TGTGCCAGCAGCCAAGAGAGACTAGCAGACCAAGAGACCCAGTACTTC.